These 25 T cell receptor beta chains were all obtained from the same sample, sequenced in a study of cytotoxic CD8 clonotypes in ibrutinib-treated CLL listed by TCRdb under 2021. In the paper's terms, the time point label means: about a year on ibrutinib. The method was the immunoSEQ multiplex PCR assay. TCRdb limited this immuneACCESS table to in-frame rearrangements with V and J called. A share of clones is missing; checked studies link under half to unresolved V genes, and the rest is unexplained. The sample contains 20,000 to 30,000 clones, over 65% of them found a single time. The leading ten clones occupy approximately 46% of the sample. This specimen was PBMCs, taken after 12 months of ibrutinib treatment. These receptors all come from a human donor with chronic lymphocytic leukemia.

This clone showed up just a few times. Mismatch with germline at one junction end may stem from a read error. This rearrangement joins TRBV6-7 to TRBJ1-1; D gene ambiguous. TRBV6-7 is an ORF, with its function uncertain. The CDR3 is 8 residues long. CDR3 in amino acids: CASRNPTF. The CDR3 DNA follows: TGTGCCAGCAGAAATCCTACTTTT.

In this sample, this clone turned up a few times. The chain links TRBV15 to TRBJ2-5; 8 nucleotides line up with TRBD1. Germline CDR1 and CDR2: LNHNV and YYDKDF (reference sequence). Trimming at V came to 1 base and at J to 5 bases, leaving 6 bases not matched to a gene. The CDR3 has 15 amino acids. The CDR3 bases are TGTGCCACCAGCAGAGTCGGACAGGGCGTCGAGACCCAGTACTTC. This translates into CATSRVGQGVETQYF.

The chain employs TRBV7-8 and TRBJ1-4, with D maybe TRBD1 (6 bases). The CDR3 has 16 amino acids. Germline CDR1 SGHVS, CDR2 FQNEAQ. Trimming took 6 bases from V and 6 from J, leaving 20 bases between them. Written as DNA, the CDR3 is TGTGCCAGCAGTCCCACAGGGCCGGGGATCCATGAAAAACTGTTTTTT. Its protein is CASSPTGPGIHEKLFF.

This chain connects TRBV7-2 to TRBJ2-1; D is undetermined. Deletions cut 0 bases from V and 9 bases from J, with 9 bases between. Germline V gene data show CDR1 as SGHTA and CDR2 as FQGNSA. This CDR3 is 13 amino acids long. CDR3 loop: CASSLAGFFEQFF. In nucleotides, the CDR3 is TGTGCCAGCAGCTTAGCCGGATTCTTTGAGCAGTTCTTC.

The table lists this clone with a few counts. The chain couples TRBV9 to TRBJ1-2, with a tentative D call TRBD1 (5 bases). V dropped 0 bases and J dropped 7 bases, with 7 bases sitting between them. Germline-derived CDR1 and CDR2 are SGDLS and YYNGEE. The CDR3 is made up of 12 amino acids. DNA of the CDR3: TGTGCCAGCAGCGTAGCAAGGGGTGGCTACACCTTC. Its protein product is CASSVARGGYTF. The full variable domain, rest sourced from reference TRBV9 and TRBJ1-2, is DSGVTQTPKHLITATGQRVTLRCSPRSGDLSVYWYQQSLDQGLQFLIQYYNGEERAKGNILERFSAQQFPDLHSELNLSSLELGDSALYFCASSVARGGYTFGSGTRLTVV.

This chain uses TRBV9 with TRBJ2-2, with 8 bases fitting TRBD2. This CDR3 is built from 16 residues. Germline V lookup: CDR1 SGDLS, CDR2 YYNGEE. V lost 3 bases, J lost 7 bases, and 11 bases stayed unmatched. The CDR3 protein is CASSAGGLDWGGELFF. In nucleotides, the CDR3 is TGTGCCAGCAGCGCCGGGGGACTAGACTGGGGCGGGGAGCTGTTTTTT.

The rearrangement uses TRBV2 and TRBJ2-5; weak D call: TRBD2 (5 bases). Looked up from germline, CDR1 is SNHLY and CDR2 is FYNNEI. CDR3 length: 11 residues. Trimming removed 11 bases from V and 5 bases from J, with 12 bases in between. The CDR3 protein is CASGVYETQYF. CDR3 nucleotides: TGTGCCTCCGGGGTATACGAGACCCAGTACTTC.

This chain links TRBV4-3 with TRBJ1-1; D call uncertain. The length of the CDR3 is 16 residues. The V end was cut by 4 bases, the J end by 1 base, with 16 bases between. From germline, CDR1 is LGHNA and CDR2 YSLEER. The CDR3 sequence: CASSPGGGLSNTEAFF. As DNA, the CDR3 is TGCGCCAGCAGCCCGGGTGGTGGCCTTTCGAACACTGAAGCTTTCTTT.

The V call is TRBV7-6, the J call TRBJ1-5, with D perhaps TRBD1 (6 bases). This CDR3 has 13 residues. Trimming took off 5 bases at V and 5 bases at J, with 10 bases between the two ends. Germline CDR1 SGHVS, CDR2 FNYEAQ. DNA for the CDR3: TGTGCCAGCAGCACGAGGACAGATCAGCCCCAGCATTTT. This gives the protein CASSTRTDQPQHF.

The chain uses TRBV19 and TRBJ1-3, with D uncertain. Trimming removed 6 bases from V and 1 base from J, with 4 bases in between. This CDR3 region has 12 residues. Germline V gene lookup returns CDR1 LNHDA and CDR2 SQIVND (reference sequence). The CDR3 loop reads CASSRSGNTIYF. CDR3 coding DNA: TGTGCCAGTAGCCGGTCTGGAAACACCATATATTTT.

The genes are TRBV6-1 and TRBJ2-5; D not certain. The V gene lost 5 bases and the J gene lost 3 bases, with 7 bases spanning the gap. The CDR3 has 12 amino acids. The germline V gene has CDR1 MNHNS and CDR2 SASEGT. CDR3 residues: CASSLAEETQYF. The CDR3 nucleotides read TGTGCCAGCAGTTTAGCAGAAGAGACCCAGTACTTC.

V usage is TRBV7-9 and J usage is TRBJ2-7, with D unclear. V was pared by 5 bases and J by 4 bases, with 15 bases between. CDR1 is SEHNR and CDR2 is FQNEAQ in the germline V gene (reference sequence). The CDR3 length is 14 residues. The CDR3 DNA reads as TGTGCCAGCAGCCGCGGTAGTCGGTTTTACGAGCAGTACTTC. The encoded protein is CASSRGSRFYEQYF.

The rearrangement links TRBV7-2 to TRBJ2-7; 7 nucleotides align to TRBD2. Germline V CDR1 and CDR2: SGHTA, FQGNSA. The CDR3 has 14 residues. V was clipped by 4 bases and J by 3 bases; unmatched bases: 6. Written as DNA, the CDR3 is TGTGCCAGCAGCTCTCAGCGGGGACGCTACGAGCAGTACTTC. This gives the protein CASSSQRGRYEQYF.

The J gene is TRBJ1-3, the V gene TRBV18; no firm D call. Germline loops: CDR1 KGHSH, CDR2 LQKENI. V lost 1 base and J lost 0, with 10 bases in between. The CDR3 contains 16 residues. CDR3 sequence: CASSPRTWSSGNTIYF. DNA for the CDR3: TGTGCCAGCTCACCACGAACATGGAGCTCTGGAAACACCATATATTTT.

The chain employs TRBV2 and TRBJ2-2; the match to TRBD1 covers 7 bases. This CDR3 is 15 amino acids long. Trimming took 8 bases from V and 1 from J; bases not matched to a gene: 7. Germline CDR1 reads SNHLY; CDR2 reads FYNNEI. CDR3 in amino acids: CASGSQGKNTGELFF. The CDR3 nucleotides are TGTGCCAGCGGCTCACAGGGGAAGAACACCGGGGAGCTGTTTTTT.

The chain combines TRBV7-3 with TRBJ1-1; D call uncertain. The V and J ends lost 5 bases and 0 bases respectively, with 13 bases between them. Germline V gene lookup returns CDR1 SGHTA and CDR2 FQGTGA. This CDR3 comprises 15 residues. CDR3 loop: CASSLQPGMNTEAFF. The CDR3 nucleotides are TGTGCCAGCAGCCTTCAACCGGGAATGAACACTGAAGCTTTCTTT.

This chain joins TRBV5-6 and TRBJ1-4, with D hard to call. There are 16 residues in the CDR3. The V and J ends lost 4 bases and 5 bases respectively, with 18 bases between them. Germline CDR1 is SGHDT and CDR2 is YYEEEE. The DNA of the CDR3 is TGTGCCAGCAGCCGAGGCTACACGGGCCCCAATGAAAAACTGTTTTTT. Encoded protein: CASSRGYTGPNEKLFF.

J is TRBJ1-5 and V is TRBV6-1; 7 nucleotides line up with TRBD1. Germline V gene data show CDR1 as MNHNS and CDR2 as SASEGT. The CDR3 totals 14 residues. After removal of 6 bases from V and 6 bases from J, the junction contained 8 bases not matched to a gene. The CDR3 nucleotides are TGTGCCAGCAGGAGAAGACAGGGCCCTCAGCCCCAGCATTTT. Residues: CASRRRQGPQPQHF.

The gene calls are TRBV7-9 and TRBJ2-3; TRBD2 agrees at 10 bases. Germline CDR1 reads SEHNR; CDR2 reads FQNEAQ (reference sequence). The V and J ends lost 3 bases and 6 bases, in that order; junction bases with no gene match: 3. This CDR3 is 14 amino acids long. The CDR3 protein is CASSLLAGVDTQYF. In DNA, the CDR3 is TGTGCCAGCAGCTTGCTAGCGGGGGTGGATACGCAGTATTTT.

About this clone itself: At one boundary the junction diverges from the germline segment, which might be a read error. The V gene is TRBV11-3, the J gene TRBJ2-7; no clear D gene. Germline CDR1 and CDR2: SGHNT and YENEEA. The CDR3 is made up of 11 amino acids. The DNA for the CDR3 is TGTGCCAGCAGCTTTATGTCAGGATTACCCTTC. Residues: CASSFMSGLPF.

The DNA for the CDR3 is TGTGCCAGCAGCTCCCGGACACCGTATGGCTACACCTTC. Encoded protein: CASSSRTPYGYTF. This rearrangement joins TRBV11-2 to TRBJ1-2; TRBD1 might be the D (5 bases). This CDR3 comprises 13 residues. Germline V gene data show CDR1 as SGHAT and CDR2 as FQNNGV. Trimming stripped 4 bases from V and 5 bases from J, with 11 bases between.

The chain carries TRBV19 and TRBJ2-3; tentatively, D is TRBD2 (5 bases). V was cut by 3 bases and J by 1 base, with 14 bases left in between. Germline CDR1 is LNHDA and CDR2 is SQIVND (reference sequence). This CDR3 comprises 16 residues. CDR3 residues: CASSMTSGSRTDTQYF. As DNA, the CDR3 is TGTGCCAGTAGTATGACAAGCGGTTCTCGCACAGATACGCAGTATTTT.

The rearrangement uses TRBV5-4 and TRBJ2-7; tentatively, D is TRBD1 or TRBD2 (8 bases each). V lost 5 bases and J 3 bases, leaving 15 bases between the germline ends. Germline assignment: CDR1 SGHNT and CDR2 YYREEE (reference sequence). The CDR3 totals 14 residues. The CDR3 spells CASRRTGTSYEQYF. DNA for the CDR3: TGTGCCAGCAGGCGGACAGGGACTAGCTACGAGCAGTACTTC. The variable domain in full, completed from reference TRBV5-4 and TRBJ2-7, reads ETGVTQSPTHLIKTRGQQVTLRCSSQSGHNTVSWYQQALGQGPQFIFQYYREEENGRGNFPPRFSGLQFPNYSSELNVNALELDDSALYLCASRRTGTSYEQYFGPGTRLTVT.

DNA of the CDR3: TGTGCCAGTAGCCGTTGGAGGGGAACTGGGGCCAACGTCCTGACTTTC. This gives the protein CASSRWRGTGANVLTF. V and J are TRBV19 and TRBJ2-6; the D gene is possibly TRBD2 (6 bases). The CDR3 is 16 residues long. V was shortened by 6 bases and J by 2 bases, with 14 bases between the two germline ends. Germline CDR1 is LNHDA and CDR2 is SQIVND (reference sequence).

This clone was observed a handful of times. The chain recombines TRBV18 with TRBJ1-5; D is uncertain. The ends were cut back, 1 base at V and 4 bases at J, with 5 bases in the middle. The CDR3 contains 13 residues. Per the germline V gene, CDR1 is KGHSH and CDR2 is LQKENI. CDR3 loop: CASSPQRNQPQHF. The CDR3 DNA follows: TGTGCCAGCTCACCACAAAGGAATCAGCCCCAGCATTTT.